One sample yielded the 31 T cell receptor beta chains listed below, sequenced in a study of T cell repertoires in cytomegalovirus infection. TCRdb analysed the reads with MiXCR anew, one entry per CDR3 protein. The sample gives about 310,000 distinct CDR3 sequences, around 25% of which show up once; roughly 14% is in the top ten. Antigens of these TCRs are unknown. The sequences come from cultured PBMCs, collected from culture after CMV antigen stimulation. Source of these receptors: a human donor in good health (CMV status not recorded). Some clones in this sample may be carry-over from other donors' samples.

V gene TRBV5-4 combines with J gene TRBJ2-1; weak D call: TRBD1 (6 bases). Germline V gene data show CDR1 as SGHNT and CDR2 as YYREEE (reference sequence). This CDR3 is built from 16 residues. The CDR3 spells CPQQLAASQGYNEQFF. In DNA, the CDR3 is TGTCCACAGCAGCTTGCGGCGAGTCAGGGGTACAATGAGCAGTTCTTC.

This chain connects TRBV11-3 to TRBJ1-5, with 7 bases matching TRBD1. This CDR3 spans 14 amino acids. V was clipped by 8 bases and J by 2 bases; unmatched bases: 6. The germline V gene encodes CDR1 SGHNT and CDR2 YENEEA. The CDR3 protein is CASPQGVGNQPQHF. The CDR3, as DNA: TGTGCCAGCCCCCAGGGGGTTGGCAATCAGCCCCAGCATTTT.

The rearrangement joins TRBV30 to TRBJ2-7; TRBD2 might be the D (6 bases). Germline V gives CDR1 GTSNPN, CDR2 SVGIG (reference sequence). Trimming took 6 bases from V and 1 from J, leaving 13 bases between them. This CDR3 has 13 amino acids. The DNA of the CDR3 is TGTGCCTGCTCCCGGGACTTTTCCTACGAGCAGTACTTC. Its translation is CACSRDFSYEQYF.

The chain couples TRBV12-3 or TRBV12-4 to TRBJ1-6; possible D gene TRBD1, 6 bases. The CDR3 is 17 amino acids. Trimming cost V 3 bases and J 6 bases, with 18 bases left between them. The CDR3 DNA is TGTGCCAGCAGTTTGGGTTTGGCAGGGGTTGTTAATTCACCCCTCCACTTT. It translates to CASSLGLAGVVNSPLHF.

CDR3 sequence: CASTRTTAGNTIYF. The CDR3 DNA sequence: TGTGCCAGTACCCGGACAACTGCAGGAAACACCATATATTTT. The rearrangement links TRBV19 to TRBJ1-3, with D maybe TRBD1 (5 bases). CDR3 length equals 14 residues. V lost 7 bases and J 4 bases, leaving 14 bases between the germline ends. CDR1 and CDR2 from the germline V gene are LNHDA and SQIVND (reference sequence).

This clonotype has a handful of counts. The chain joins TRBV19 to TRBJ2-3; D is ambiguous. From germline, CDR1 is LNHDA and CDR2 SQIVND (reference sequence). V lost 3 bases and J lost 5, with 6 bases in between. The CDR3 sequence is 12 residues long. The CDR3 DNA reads TGTGCCAGTAGTATCCTCAGAGATACGCAGTATTTT. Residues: CASSILRDTQYF.

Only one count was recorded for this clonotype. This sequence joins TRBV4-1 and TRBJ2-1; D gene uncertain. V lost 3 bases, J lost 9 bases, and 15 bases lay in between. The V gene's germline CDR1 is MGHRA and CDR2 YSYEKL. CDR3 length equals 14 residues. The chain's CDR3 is CASSHPPASGEQFF. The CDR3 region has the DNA TGCGCCAGCAGCCACCCTCCTGCGTCGGGTGAGCAGTTCTTC.

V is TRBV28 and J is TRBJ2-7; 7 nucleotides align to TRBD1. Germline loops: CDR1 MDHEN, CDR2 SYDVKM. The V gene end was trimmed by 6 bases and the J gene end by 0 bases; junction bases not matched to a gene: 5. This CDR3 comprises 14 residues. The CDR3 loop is CASRSQGISYEQYF. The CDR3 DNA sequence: TGTGCCAGCAGATCACAGGGGATCTCCTACGAGCAGTACTTC.

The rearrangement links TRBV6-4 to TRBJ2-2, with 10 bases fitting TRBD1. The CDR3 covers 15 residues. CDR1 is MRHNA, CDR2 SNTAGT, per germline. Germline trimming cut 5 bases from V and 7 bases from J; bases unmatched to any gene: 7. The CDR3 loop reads CASSLTGGQGGELFF. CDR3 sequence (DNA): TGTGCCAGCAGTTTGACAGGGGGCCAAGGCGGGGAGCTGTTTTTT.

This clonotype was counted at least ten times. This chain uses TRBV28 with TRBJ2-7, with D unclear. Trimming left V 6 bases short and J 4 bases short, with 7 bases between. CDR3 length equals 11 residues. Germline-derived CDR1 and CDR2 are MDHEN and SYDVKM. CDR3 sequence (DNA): TGTGCCAGCAGAGGAGAGTACGAGCAGTACTTC. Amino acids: CASRGEYEQYF.

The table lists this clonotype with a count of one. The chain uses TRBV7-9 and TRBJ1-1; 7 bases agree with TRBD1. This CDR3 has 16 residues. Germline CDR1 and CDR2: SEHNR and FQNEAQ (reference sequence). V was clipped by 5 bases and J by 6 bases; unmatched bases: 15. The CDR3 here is CASSRGFSSGGAEAFF. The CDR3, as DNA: TGTGCCAGCAGCCGTGGATTCTCGTCAGGGGGTGCTGAAGCTTTCTTT. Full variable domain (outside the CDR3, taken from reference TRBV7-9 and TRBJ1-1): DTGVSQNPRHKITKRGQNVTFRCDPISEHNRLYWYRQTLGQGPEFLTYFQNEAQLEKSRLLSDRFSAERPKGSFSTLEIQRTEQGDSAMYLCASSRGFSSGGAEAFFGQGTRLTVV.

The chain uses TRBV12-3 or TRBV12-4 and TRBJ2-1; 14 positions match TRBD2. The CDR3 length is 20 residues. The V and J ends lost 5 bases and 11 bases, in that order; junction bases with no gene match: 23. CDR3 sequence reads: CASSRSYRDRGLAGVNKQFF. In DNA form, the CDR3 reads TGTGCCAGCAGTCGATCCTACCGGGACAGGGGACTAGCGGGAGTGAATAAGCAGTTCTTC.

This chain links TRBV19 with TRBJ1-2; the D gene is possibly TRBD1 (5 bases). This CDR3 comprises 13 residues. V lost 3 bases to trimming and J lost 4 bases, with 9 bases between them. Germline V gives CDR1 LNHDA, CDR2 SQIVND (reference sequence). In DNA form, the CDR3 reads TGTGCCAGTAGTATCGGGACGGGCTATGGCTACACCTTC. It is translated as CASSIGTGYGYTF.

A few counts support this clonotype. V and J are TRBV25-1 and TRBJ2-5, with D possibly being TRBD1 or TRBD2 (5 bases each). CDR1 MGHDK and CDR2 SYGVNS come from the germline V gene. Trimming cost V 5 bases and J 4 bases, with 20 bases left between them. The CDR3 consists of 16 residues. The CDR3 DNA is TGTGCCAGCAGTCCAATAGGGAATTTGGGACGAGAGACCCAGTACTTC. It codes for CASSPIGNLGRETQYF.

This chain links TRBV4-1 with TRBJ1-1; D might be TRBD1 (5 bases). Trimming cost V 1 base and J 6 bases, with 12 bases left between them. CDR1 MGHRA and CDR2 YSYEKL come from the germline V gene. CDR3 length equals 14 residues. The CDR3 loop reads CASSQAGGEAEAFF. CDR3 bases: TGCGCCAGCAGCCAAGCGGGGGGTGAGGCTGAAGCTTTCTTT.

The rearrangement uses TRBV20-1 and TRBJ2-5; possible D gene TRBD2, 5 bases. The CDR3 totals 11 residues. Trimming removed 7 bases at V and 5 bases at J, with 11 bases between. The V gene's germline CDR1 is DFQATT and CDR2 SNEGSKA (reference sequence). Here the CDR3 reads CSGSVGETQYF. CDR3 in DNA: TGCAGTGGTAGCGTGGGGGAGACCCAGTACTTC.

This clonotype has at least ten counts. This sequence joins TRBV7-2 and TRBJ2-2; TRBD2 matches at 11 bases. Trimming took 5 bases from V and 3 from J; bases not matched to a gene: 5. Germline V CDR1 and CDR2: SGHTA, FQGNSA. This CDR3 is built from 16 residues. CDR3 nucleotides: TGTGCCAGCAGCCAGACTAGCGGGGCTTACACCGGGGAGCTGTTTTTT. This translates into CASSQTSGAYTGELFF.

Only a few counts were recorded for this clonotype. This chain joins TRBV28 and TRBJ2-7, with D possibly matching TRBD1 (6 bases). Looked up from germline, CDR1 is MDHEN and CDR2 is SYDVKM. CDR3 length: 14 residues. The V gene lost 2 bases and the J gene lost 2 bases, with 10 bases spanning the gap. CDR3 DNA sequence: TGTGCCAGCAGTTTAAGACAGGCAACCTACGAGCAGTACGTC. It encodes CASSLRQATYEQYV.

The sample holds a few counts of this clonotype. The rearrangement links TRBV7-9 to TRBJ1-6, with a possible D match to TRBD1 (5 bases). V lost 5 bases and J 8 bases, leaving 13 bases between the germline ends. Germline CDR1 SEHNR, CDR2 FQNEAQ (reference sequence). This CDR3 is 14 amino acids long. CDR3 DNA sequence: TGTGCCAGCAGCCGTCCAGGGTCGGATTCACCCCTCCACTTT. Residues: CASSRPGSDSPLHF.

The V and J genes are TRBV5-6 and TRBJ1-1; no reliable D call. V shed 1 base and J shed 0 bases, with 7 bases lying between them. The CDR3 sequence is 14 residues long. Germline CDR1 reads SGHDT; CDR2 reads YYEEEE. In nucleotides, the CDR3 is TGTGCCAGCAGCTTGTGGGTTATGAACACTGAAGCTTTCTTT. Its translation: CASSLWVMNTEAFF.

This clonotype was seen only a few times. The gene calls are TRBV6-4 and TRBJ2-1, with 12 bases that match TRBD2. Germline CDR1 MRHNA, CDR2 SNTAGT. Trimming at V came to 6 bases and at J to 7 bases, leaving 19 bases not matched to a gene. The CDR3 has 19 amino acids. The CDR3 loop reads CASRGPIRLAGALPNEQFF. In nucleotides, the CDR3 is TGTGCCAGCAGAGGACCCATTAGACTAGCGGGAGCTTTGCCGAATGAGCAGTTCTTC.

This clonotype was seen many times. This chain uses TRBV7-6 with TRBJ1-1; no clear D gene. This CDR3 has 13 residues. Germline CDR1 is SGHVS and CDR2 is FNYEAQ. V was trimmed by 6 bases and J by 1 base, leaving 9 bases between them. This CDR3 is CASSFYTNTEAFF. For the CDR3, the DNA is TGTGCCAGCAGTTTCTATACGAACACTGAAGCTTTCTTT.

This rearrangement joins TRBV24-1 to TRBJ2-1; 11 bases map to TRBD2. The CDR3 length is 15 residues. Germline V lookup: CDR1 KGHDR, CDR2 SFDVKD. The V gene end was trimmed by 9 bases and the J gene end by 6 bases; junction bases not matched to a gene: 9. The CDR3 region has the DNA TGTGCCACCGCGACCGGGACTAGCGGAACCAATGAGCAGTTCTTC. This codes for CATATGTSGTNEQFF.

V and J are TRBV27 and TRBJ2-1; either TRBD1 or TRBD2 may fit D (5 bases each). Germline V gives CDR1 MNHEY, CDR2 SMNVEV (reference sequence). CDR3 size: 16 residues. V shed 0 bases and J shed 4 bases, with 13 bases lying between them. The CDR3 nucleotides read TGTGCCAGCAGTTTATCGTCCGGGGACGAGTACAATGAGCAGTTCTTC. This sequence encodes CASSLSSGDEYNEQFF.

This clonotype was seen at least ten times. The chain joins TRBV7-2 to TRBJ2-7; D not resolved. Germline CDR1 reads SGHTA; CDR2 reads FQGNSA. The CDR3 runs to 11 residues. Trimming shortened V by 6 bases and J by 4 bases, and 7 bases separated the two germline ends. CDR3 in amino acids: CASSPAYEQYF. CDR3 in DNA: TGTGCCAGCAGTCCGGCGTACGAGCAGTACTTC.

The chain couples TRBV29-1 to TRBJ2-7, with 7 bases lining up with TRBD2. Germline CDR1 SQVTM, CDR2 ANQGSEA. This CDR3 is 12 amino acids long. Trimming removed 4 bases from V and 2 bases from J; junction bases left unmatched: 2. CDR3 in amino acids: CSVVRGTYEQYF. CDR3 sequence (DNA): TGCAGCGTTGTGCGGGGGACCTACGAGCAGTACTTC.

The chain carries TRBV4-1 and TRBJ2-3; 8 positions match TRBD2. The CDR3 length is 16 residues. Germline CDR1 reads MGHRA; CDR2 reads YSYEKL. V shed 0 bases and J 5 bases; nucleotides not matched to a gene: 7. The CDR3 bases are TGCGCCAGCAGCCAAGAGGGCACCGGGACTAGAGATACGCAGTATTTT. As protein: CASSQEGTGTRDTQYF.

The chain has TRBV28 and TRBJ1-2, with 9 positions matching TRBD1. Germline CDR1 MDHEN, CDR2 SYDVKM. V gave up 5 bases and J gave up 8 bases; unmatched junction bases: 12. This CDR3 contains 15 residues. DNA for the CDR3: TGTGCCAGCAGTCAGACGGGACAGGGAGATTTCGGCTACACCTTC. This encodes CASSQTGQGDFGYTF.

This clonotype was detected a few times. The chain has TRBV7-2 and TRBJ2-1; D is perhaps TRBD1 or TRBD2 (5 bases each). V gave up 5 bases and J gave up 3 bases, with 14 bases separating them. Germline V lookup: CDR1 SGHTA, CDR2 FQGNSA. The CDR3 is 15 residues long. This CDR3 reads CASSPGTNFYNEQFF. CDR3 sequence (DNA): TGTGCCAGCAGCCCCGGGACCAACTTCTACAATGAGCAGTTCTTC.

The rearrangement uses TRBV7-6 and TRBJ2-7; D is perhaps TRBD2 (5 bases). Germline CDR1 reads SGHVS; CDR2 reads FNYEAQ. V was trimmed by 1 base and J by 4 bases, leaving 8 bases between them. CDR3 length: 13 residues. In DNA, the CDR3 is TGTGCCAGCAGCTTAGATGGAGGTTACGAGCAGTACGTC. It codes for CASSLDGGYEQYV.

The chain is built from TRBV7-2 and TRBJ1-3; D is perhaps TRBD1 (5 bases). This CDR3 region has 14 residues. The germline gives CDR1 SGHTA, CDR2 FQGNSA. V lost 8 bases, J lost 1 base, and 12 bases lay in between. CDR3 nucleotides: TGTGCCAGCCACAGGAGACCTTCTGGAAACACCATATATTTT. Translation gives CASHRRPSGNTIYF.